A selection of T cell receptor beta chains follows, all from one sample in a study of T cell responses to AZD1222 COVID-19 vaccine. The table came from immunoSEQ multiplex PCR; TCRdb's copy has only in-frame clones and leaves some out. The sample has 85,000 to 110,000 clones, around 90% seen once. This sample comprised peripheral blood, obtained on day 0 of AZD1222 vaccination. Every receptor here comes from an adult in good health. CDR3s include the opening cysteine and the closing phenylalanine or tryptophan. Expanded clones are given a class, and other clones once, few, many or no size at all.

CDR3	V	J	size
CASSHSADKMLIYEQYF	TRBV4-2	TRBJ2-7	.
CASSQGPWNEDSNTGELFF	TRBV14	TRBJ2-2	.
CASVGGAGSTIYF	TRBV28	TRBJ1-3	.
CASSHVAGSSYEQYF	TRBV4-3	TRBJ2-7	.
CASRHPGAAGIYGYTF	TRBV12-5	TRBJ1-2	.
CASSDNGGELFF	TRBV10-1	TRBJ2-2	.
CASSPRQGVTYNEQFF	TRBV18	TRBJ2-1	.
CAIRTGGEGDYTF	TRBV10-3	TRBJ1-2	.
CASSLMLAQNYGYTF	TRBV5-5	TRBJ1-2	.
CASSSGGPQETQYF	TRBV7-7	TRBJ2-5	.
CASTGGRDQPQHF	TRBV12-3/TRBV12-4	TRBJ1-5	once
CASSEQGAATDTQYF	TRBV6-2/TRBV6-3	TRBJ2-3	few
CASSPRGGGGLYEQYF	TRBV19	TRBJ2-7	.
CASSPTPGGMNTEAFF	TRBV5-6	TRBJ1-1	.
CASSTEDMFGVRGKLFF	TRBV5-6	TRBJ1-4	.
CASSGSTGTANVLTF	TRBV6-4	TRBJ2-6	.
CSVQVGNQPQHF	TRBV29-1	TRBJ1-5	.
CASSEWAGASTDTQYF	TRBV2	TRBJ2-3	.
CAWSVGLSSYEQYF	TRBV30	TRBJ2-7	.
CATSRTAGGRYNEQFF	TRBV15	TRBJ2-1	.
CASSVDAVGVRETQYF	TRBV9	TRBJ2-5	.
CASSLGQNYGYTF	TRBV28	TRBJ1-2	.
CASSPLGARYNEQFF	TRBV18	TRBJ2-1	.
CASSSDQGARIF	TRBV9	TRBJ2-1	.
CASSSGRGNIQYF	TRBV2	TRBJ2-4	.
CASSSQQLGAQYF	TRBV19	TRBJ2-5	.
CASSESTEDPNYGYTF	TRBV10-1	TRBJ1-2	.
CASSIAGGANTGELFF	TRBV19	TRBJ2-2	.
CASSLGGQRYEQYF	TRBV7-6	TRBJ2-7	.
CASRPGVNYGYTF	TRBV7-9	TRBJ1-2	.
CASSSRNAAGEKLFF	TRBV28	TRBJ1-4	.
CAMRAGNEQFF	TRBV10-3	TRBJ2-1	.
CASSLGEWELTEAFF	TRBV7-9	TRBJ1-1	.
CASSPPSGPYGYTF	TRBV18	TRBJ1-2	.
CATSRDPGLADGYTF	TRBV15	TRBJ1-2	.